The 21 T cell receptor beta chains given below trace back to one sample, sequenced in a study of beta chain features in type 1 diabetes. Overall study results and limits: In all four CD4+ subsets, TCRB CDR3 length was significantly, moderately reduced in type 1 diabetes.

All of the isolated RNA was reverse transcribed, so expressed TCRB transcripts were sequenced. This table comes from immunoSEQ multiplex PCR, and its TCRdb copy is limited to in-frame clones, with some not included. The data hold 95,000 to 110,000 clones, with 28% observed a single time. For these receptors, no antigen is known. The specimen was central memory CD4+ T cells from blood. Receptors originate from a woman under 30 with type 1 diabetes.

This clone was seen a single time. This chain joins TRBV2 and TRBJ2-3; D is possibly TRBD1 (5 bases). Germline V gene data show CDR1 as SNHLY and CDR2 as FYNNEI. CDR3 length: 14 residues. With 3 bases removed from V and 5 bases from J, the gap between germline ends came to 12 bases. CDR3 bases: TGTGCCAGCAGTGATCGTAGGGGAAGAGATACGCAGTATTTT. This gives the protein CASSDRRGRDTQYF.

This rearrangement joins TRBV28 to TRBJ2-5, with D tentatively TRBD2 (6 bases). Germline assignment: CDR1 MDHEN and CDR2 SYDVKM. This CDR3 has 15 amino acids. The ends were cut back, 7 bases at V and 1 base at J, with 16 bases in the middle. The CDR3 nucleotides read TGTGCCAGCACCCGTGGTAGCGGACTCCAAGAGACCCAGTACTTC. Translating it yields CASTRGSGLQETQYF.

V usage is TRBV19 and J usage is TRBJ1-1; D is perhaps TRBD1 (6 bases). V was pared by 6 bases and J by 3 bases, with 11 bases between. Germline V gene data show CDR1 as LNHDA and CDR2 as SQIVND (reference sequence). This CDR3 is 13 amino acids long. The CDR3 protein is CASRQGRHTEAFF. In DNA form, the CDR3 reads TGTGCCAGTAGACAGGGCCGGCACACTGAAGCTTTCTTT.

CDR3 region: CASSLMGQWGNQPQHF. DNA of the CDR3: TGTGCCAGCAGTTTGATGGGACAGTGGGGCAATCAGCCCCAGCATTTT. This chain uses TRBV5-6 with TRBJ1-5, with TRBD1 identical over 7 bases. This CDR3 contains 16 residues. CDR1 is SGHDT, CDR2 YYEEEE, per germline. Germline trimming cut 5 bases from V and 2 bases from J; bases unmatched to any gene: 10.

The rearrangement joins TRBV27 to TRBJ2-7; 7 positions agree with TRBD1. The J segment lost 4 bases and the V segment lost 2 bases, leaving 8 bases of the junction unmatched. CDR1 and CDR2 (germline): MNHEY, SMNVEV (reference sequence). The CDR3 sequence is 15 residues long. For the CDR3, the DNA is TGTGCCAGCAGTTTAAGGGCAGGGGGTGTATACGAGCAGTACTTC. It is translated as CASSLRAGGVYEQYF.

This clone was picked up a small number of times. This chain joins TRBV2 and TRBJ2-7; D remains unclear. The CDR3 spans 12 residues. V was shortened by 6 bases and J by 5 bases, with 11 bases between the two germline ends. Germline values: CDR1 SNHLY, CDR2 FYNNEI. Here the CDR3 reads CASSADTHEQYF. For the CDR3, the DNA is TGTGCCAGCAGCGCTGACACCCACGAGCAGTACTTC.

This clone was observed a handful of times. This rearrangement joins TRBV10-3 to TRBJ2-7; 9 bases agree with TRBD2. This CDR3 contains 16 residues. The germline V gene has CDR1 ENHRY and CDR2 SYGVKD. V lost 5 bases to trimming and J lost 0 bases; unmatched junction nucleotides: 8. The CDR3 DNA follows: TGTGCCATCAGTTCCTTTAGCGGGGGTAGCTCCTACGAGCAGTACGTC. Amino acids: CAISSFSGGSSYEQYV.

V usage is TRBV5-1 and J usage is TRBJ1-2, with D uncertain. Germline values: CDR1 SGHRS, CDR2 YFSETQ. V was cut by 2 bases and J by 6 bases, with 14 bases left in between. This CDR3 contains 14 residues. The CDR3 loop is CASSFWELGDGYTF. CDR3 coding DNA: TGCGCCAGCAGCTTCTGGGAACTAGGAGATGGCTACACCTTC. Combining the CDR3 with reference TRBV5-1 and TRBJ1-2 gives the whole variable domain KAGVTQTPRYLIKTRGQQVTLSCSPISGHRSVSWYQQTPGQGLQFLFEYFSETQRNKGNFPGRFSGRQFSNSRSEMNVSTLELGDSALYLCASSFWELGDGYTFGSGTRLTVV.

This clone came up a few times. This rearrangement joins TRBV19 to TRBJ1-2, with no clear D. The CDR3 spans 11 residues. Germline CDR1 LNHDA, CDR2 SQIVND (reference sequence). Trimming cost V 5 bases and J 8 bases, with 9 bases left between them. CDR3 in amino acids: CASSSGGGYTF. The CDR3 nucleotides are TGTGCCAGTAGTTCGGGAGGCGGCTACACCTTC.

CDR3 in amino acids: CASSTVAGSTYEQYF. CDR3 bases: TGCGCCAGCAGTACGGTAGCGGGATCCACCTACGAGCAGTACTTC. The chain joins TRBV5-1 to TRBJ2-7; 8 bases are shared with TRBD2. Trimming at V came to 5 bases and at J to 2 bases, leaving 9 bases not matched to a gene. The CDR3 extends over 15 amino acids. Germline-derived CDR1 and CDR2 are SGHRS and YFSETQ.

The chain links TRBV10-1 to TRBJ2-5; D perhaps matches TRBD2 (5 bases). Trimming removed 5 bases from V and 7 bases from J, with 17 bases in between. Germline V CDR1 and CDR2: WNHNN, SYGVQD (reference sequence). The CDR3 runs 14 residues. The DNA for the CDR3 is TGCGCCAGCAGTCCCGACCGGAGGTTTGGGACCCAGTACTTC. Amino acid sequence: CASSPDRRFGTQYF.

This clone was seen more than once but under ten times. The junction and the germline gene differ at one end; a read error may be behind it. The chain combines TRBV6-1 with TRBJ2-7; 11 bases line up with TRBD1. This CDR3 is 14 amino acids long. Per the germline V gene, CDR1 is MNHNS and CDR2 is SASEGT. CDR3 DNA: TGTGCCAGCAGTGAGCAGGGGGACAGGGGGATTTGGGACTTC. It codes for CASSEQGDRGIWDF.

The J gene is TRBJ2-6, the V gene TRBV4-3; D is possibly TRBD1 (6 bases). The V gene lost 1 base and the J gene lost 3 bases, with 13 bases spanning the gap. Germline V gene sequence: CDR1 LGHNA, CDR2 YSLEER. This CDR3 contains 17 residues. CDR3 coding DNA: TGCGCCAGCAGCCAAGGCTCCACAGGGTTTGGGGCCAACGTCCTGACTTTC. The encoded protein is CASSQGSTGFGANVLTF.

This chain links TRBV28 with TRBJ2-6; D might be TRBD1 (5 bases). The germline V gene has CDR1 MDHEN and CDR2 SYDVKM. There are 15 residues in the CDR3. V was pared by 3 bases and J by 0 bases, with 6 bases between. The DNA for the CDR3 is TGTGCCAGCAGTTTTAGGGGCTCTGGGGCCAACGTCCTGACTTTC. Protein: CASSFRGSGANVLTF.

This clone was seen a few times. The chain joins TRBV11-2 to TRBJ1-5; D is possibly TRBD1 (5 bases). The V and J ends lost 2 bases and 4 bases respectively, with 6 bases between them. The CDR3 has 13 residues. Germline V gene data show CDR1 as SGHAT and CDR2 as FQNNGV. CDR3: CASSLYRNQPQHF. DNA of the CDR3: TGTGCCAGCAGCTTATACAGGAATCAGCCCCAGCATTTT.

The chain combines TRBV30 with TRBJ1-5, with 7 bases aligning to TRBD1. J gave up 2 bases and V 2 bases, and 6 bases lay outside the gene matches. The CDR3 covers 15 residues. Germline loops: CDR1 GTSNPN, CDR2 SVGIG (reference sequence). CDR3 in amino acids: CAWSRGTARNQPQHF. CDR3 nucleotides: TGTGCCTGGAGTCGCGGGACAGCACGCAATCAGCCCCAGCATTTT. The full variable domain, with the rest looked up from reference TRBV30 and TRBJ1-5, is SQTIHQWPATLVQPVGSPLSLECTVEGTSNPNLYWYRQAAGRGLQLLFYSVGIGQISSEVPQNLSASRPQDRQFILSSKKLLLSDSGFYLCAWSRGTARNQPQHFGDGTRLSIL.

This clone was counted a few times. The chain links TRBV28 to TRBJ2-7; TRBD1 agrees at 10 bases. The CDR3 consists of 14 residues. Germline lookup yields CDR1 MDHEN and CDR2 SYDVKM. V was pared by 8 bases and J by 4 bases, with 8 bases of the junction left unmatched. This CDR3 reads CASYGQGVLYEQYF. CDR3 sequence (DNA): TGTGCCAGCTACGGACAGGGGGTGTTGTACGAGCAGTACTTC. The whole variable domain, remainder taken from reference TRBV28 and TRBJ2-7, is DVKVTQSSRYLVKRTGEKVFLECVQDMDHENMFWYRQDPGLGLRLIYFSYDVKMKEKGDIPEGYSVSREKKERFSLILESASTNQTSMYLCASYGQGVLYEQYFGPGTRLTVT.

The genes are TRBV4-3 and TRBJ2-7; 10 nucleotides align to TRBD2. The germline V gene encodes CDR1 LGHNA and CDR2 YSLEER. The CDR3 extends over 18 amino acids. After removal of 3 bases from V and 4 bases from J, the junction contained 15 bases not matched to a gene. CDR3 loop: CASSQNYQSTSGVYEQYV. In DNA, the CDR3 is TGCGCCAGCAGCCAGAACTACCAGAGTACTAGCGGGGTATACGAGCAGTACGTC.

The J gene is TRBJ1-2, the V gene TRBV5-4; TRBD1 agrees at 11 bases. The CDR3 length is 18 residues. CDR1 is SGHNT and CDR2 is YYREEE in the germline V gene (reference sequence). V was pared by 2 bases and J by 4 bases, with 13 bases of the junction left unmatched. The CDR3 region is CASSFGTGGGDKLYGYTF. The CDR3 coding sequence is TGTGCCAGCAGCTTTGGGACAGGGGGTGGGGATAAACTCTATGGCTACACCTTC. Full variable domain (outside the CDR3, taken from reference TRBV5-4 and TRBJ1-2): ETGVTQSPTHLIKTRGQQVTLRCSSQSGHNTVSWYQQALGQGPQFIFQYYREEENGRGNFPPRFSGLQFPNYSSELNVNALELDDSALYLCASSFGTGGGDKLYGYTFGSGTRLTVV.

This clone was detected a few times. The CDR3 coding sequence is TGTGCCAGCAGTGACGGGCCAGGGGGAGAGACCCAGTACTTC. Its protein product is CASSDGPGGETQYF. V and J are TRBV25-1 and TRBJ2-5, with 7 bases fitting TRBD1. CDR1 is MGHDK, CDR2 SYGVNS, per germline. CDR3 length equals 14 residues. Trimming at V came to 3 bases and at J to 4 bases, leaving 5 bases not matched to a gene.

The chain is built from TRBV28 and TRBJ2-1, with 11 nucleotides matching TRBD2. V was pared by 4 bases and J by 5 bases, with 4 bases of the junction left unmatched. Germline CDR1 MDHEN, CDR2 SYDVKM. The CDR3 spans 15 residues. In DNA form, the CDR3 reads TGTGCCAGCAGTTCCGGGACTAGCGGCGACAATGAGCAGTTCTTC. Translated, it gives CASSSGTSGDNEQFF.